The rows below give T cell receptor beta chains drawn from one sample of a study of blood T cells in healthy people across ages. A single record per CDR3 protein comes from TCRdb applying MiXCR to the 5' RACE reads. The sample yields about 1.1 million distinct CDR3 sequences, 35% to 45% seen once. The source material was blood. These receptors were taken from a man in his late teens or twenties in good health. Both conserved end residues are part of each CDR3. A D gene is named only where the DNA matches it firmly. The size entry is marked missing in some rows and otherwise reads once, few, many or a size class.

D | J | size | V | CDR3 | DNA
TRBD2 | TRBJ2-3 | - | TRBV14 | CASSPLADRPSTDTQYF | TGTGCCAGCAGCCCACTAGCGGACCGACCTAGCACAGATACGCAGTATTTT
TRBD2 | TRBJ2-3 | - | TRBV20-1 | CSASKTSGGGVLEADTQYF | TGCAGTGCTAGTAAGACTAGCGGGGGGGGCGTCCTGGAAGCAGATACGCAGTATTTT
- | TRBJ2-7 | few | TRBV20-1 | CSARDHSNGEQYF | TGCAGTGCTAGAGATCATAGTAACGGCGAGCAGTACTTC
TRBD1 | TRBJ1-3 | - | TRBV6-6 | CASSEQGGGNTIYF | TGTGCCAGCTCCGAACAGGGGGGTGGAAACACCATATATTTT
TRBD2 | TRBJ2-5 | few | TRBV6-5 | CASSTQTSGDQETQYF | TGTGCCAGCAGTACACAGACTAGCGGGGATCAAGAGACCCAGTACTTC
- | TRBJ2-5 | - | TRBV20-1 | CSATGDARHEQYF | TGCAGTGCCACGGGGGACGCGCGCCATGAGCAGTACTTC
TRBD1 | TRBJ1-1 | - | TRBV4-1 | CASSYRQGVEAFF | TGCGCCAGCAGTTACCGACAGGGCGTTGAAGCTTTCTTT
TRBD1 | TRBJ2-1 | few | TRBV6-2/TRBV6-3 | CASSQTGGGNEQFF | TGTGCCAGCAGCCAGACAGGGGGGGGAAATGAGCAGTTCTTC
TRBD1 | TRBJ2-5 | few | TRBV13 | CASSARDRRNEQYF | TGTGCCAGCAGCGCCCGGGACAGGCGTAATGAGCAGTACTTC
- | TRBJ1-1 | - | TRBV5-4 | CASSLMGGAGTEAFF | TGTGCCAGCAGCTTGATGGGGGGGGCGGGCACTGAAGCTTTCTTT
- | TRBJ2-2 | - | TRBV6-2/TRBV6-3 | CASRRAALNTGELFF | TGTGCCAGCAGGAGAGCAGCCCTAAACACCGGGGAGCTGTTTTTT
TRBD1 | TRBJ1-1 | - | TRBV7-9 | CASSLIGTGQNTEAFF | TGTGCCAGCAGCTTAATCGGGACAGGGCAGAACACTGAAGCTTTCTTT
TRBD2 | TRBJ2-3 | - | TRBV5-1 | CASSWGTSASSTDTQYF | TGCGCCAGCAGCTGGGGGACTAGCGCCAGTAGCACAGATACGCAGTATTTT
- | TRBJ2-1 | - | TRBV18 | CASSPALKEQFF | TGTGCCAGCTCACCAGCCCTCAAGGAGCAGTTCTTC
TRBD1 | TRBJ2-1 | - | TRBV24-1 | CATSVPGQGQETQFF | TGTGCCACCAGTGTCCCGGGACAGGGGCAAGAGACCCAGTTCTTC
TRBD1 | TRBJ2-3 | - | TRBV7-2 | CATSATGLPTDTQYF | TGTGCCACCTCCGCGACAGGGCTACCCACAGATACGCAGTATTTT
TRBD1 | TRBJ2-1 | few | TRBV7-9 | CASSLVQGALNEQFF | TGTGCCAGCAGCTTAGTCCAGGGGGCGCTTAATGAGCAGTTCTTC
- | TRBJ2-1 | - | TRBV18 | CASSQSPGGSYNEQFF | TGTGCCAGCTCACAGTCGCCAGGAGGCTCCTACAATGAGCAGTTCTTC
- | TRBJ1-5 | few | TRBV7-2 | CASSAGTGFNQPQHF | TGTGCCAGCAGCGCCGGCACAGGGTTTAATCAGCCCCAGCATTTT
- | TRBJ2-2 | - | TRBV14 | CASSQDSFPGELFF | TGTGCCAGCAGCCAAGACAGTTTCCCCGGGGAGCTGTTTTTT
- | TRBJ1-1 | - | TRBV7-9 | CASSPVQGLNTEAFF | TGTGCCAGCAGCCCAGTTCAGGGATTGAACACTGAAGCTTTCTTT
- | TRBJ2-1 | few | TRBV5-1 | CASSVTMLQNEQFF | TGCGCCAGCAGCGTGACTATGCTACAGAATGAGCAGTTCTTC
- | TRBJ1-1 | - | TRBV4-3 | CASSHSIGTEAFF | TGCGCCAGCAGCCACTCCATCGGCACTGAAGCTTTCTTT
- | TRBJ2-3 | - | TRBV13 | CASSADSSTDTQYF | TGTGCCAGCAGCGCGGACAGTAGCACAGATACGCAGTATTTT
- | TRBJ1-1 | - | TRBV10-3 | CAISERLGDFEAFF | TGTGCCATCAGTGAGAGATTGGGGGATTTTGAAGCTTTCTTT
- | TRBJ1-5 | - | TRBV20-1 | CSANEEGRQGQPQHF | TGCAGTGCCAACGAGGAGGGACGGCAAGGACAGCCCCAGCATTTT
- | TRBJ2-2 | few | TRBV7-9 | CASSARDTGELFF | TGTGCCAGCAGCGCCCGGGACACCGGGGAGCTGTTTTTT
- | TRBJ1-6 | - | TRBV3-1 | CASSQTDIRSPLHF | TGTGCCAGCAGCCAGACGGACATACGCTCACCCCTCCACTTT
- | TRBJ2-5 | - | TRBV5-6 | CASSLGQVYNEQYF | TGTGCCAGCAGCTTGGGACAGGTATACAATGAGCAGTACTTC
TRBD1 | TRBJ2-1 | few | TRBV14 | CASGTAYNEQFF | TGTGCCAGCGGGACAGCCTACAATGAGCAGTTCTTC
- | TRBJ1-1 | few | TRBV18 | CASSPEAGMNTEAFF | TGTGCCAGCTCACCCGAGGCAGGGATGAACACTGAAGCTTTCTTT
- | TRBJ1-2 | few | TRBV12-3/TRBV12-4 | CASSLFAGQNYGYTF | TGTGCCAGCAGTTTATTCGCCGGACAGAACTATGGCTACACCTTC
- | TRBJ2-3 | - | TRBV7-8 | CASSFSQGSQYF | TGTGCCAGCAGCTTTAGCCAGGGGTCGCAGTATTTT
- | TRBJ2-7 | - | TRBV10-3 | CAIRGDNGQTYF | TGTGCCATCAGGGGGGACAACGGACAGACGTACTTC
TRBD1 | TRBJ1-2 | - | TRBV11-2 | CASSLEPTGNYGYTF | TGTGCCAGCAGCTTAGAGCCGACAGGGAACTATGGCTACACCTTC
TRBD1 | TRBJ2-1 | few | TRBV5-1 | CASSKTGDLFYNEQFF | TGCGCCAGCAGCAAGACAGGGGACCTCTTTTACAATGAGCAGTTCTTC
TRBD1 | TRBJ1-6 | few | TRBV7-2 | CASSLSFGQDSNSPLHF | TGTGCCAGCAGCTTATCGTTCGGACAGGATTCAAATTCACCCCTCCACTTT
TRBD1 | TRBJ1-1 | few | TRBV11-2 | CASSLEPHDREDEAFF | TGTGCCAGCAGCTTAGAACCCCACGACAGGGAGGATGAAGCTTTCTTT
- | TRBJ2-7 | - | TRBV5-6 | CASSQTGVSEREQYF | TGTGCCAGCAGTCAGACAGGAGTATCTGAACGCGAGCAGTACTTC
- | TRBJ1-2 | - | TRBV29-1 | CSVPTGGSNYGYTF | TGCAGCGTACCCACGGGAGGGAGTAACTATGGCTACACCTTC
- | TRBJ1-1 | few | TRBV20-1 | CSASGIMKPLWNTEAFF | TGCAGTGCTAGCGGCATAATGAAGCCCTTGTGGAACACTGAAGCTTTCTTT
- | TRBJ2-3 | - | TRBV6-6 | CASGPDPSTDTQYF | TGTGCCAGCGGACCGGATCCTAGCACAGATACGCAGTATTTT
- | TRBJ2-1 | once | TRBV6-2/TRBV6-3 | CASSSAGTALEQFF | TGTGCCAGCAGTTCCGCCGGGACTGCCCTGGAGCAGTTCTTC